These 7 T cell receptor beta chains originate from one sample sequenced in a study of OX40 agonist ivuxolimab in advanced cancers. TCRdb's table, derived via immunoSEQ multiplex PCR, lists solely in-frame clones and lacks some. Counted here are about 69,000 clones, approximately 92% occurring once; the ten biggest clones make up about 6%. The starting material was CD4+ or CD8+ T cells sorted from blood, obtained in a trial of the OX40 agonist ivuxolimab. The receptors originated from an adult with an advanced solid tumor such as melanoma, head and neck, liver or kidney cancer.

A few counts support this clone. The chain couples TRBV27 to TRBJ1-2; tentatively, D is TRBD1 (5 bases). V lost 5 bases and J 3 bases, leaving 16 bases between the germline ends. The germline V gene has CDR1 MNHEY and CDR2 SMNVEV (reference sequence). The CDR3 has 15 amino acids. The CDR3 loop is CASSASTGGYYGYTF. CDR3 bases: TGTGCCAGCAGTGCCTCTACCGGGGGATACTATGGCTACACCTTC.

This rearrangement joins TRBV7-3 to TRBJ2-1; 10 bases are a match to TRBD2. V shed 3 bases and J 2 bases; nucleotides not matched to a gene: 1. Germline loops: CDR1 SGHTA, CDR2 FQGTGA. The CDR3 covers 15 residues. The CDR3: CASSFLAGAYNEQFF. The CDR3 DNA follows: TGTGCCAGCAGCTTCCTAGCGGGAGCCTACAATGAGCAGTTCTTC. Full variable domain (outside the CDR3, taken from reference TRBV7-3 and TRBJ2-1): GAGVSQTPSNKVTEKGKYVELRCDPISGHTALYWYRQSLGQGPEFLIYFQGTGAADDSGLPNDRFFAVRPEGSVSTLKIQRTERGDSAVYLCASSFLAGAYNEQFFGPGTRLTVL.

This clone was seen at least ten times. This chain connects TRBV19 to TRBJ2-7; D tentatively fits TRBD1 or TRBD2 (5 bases each). Germline V CDR1 and CDR2: LNHDA, SQIVND (reference sequence). The CDR3 is made up of 14 amino acids. With 2 bases removed from V and 5 bases from J, the gap between germline ends came to 13 bases. The CDR3 region is CASSIRDGYNEQYF. The CDR3 nucleotides read TGTGCCAGTAGTATACGGGACGGGTACAACGAGCAGTACTTC.

This chain connects TRBV19 to TRBJ1-5; the match to TRBD1 covers 10 bases. The CDR3 is 16 residues long. CDR1 LNHDA and CDR2 SQIVND come from the germline V gene (reference sequence). J was trimmed by 4 bases and V by 5 bases; bases with no gene match: 8. The CDR3 DNA reads as TGTGCCAGTAGTTCATGGGACAGGGGAGAAAATCAGCCCCAGCATTTT. This translates into CASSSWDRGENQPQHF. Drawing the rest from reference TRBV19 and TRBJ1-5, the complete variable domain is DGGITQSPKYLFRKEGQNVTLSCEQNLNHDAMYWYRQDPGQGLRLIYYSQIVNDFQKGDIAEGYSVSREKKESFPLTVTSAQKNPTAFYLCASSSWDRGENQPQHFGDGTRLSIL.

The V and J genes are TRBV7-9 and TRBJ1-1; TRBD1 might be the D (5 bases). Between the trimmed V and J ends, which lost 0 bases and 7 bases, there was a span of 6 bases. CDR3 length: 12 residues. In germline, CDR1 is SEHNR, CDR2 FQNEAQ (reference sequence). The chain's CDR3 is CASSLAGVEAFF. CDR3 DNA: TGTGCCAGCAGCTTAGCAGGGGTTGAAGCTTTCTTT.

This chain links TRBV27 with TRBJ2-2; 8 bases are a match to TRBD1. Germline CDR1 MNHEY, CDR2 SMNVEV (reference sequence). The CDR3 is made up of 18 amino acids. V lost 2 bases to trimming and J lost 5 bases; unmatched junction nucleotides: 13. CDR3 sequence: CASSLPPATGAGTGELFF. The CDR3 region has the DNA TGTGCCAGCAGTTTACCCCCCGCGACAGGGGCAGGGACCGGGGAGCTGTTTTTT.

The sample holds one count of this clone. The chain links TRBV6-6 to TRBJ2-3, with D perhaps assigned TRBD1 or TRBD2 (5 bases each). The V gene lost 1 base and the J gene lost 2 bases, with 10 bases spanning the gap. The length of the CDR3 is 15 residues. Germline V lookup: CDR1 MNHNY, CDR2 SVGAGI (reference sequence). As DNA, the CDR3 is TGTGCCAGCAGTTACTTGGGGGTCTCCACAGATACGCAGTATTTT. Protein sequence: CASSYLGVSTDTQYF.